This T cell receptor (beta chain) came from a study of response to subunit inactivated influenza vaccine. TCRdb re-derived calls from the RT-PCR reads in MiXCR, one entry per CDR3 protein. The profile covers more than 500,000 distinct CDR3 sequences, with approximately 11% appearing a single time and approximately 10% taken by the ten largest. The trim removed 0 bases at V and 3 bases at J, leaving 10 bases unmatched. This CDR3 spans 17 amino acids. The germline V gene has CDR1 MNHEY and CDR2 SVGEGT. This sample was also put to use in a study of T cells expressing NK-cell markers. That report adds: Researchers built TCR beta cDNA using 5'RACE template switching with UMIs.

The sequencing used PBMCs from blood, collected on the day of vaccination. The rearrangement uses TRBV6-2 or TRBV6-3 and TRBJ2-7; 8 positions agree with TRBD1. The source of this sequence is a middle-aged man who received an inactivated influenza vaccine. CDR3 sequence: CASSYSKPGTGVYEQYF. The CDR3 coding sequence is TGTGCCAGCAGTTACTCGAAACCTGGGACAGGAGTCTACGAGCAGTACTTC.